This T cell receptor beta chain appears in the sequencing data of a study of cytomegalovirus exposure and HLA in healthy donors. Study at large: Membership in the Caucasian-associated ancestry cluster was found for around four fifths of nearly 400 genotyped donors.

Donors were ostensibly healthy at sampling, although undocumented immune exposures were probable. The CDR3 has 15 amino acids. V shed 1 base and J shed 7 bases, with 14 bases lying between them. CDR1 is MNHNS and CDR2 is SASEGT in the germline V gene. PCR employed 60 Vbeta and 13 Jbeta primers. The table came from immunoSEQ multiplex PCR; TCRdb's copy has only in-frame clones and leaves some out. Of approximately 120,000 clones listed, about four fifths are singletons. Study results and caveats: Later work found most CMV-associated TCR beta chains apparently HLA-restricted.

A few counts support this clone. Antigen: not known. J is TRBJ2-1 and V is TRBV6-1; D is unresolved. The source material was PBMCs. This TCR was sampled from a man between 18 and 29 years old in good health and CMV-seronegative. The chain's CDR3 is CASSEVAAGGNEQFF. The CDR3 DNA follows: TGTGCCAGCAGTGAAGTTGCGGCTGGTGGGAATGAGCAGTTCTTC.